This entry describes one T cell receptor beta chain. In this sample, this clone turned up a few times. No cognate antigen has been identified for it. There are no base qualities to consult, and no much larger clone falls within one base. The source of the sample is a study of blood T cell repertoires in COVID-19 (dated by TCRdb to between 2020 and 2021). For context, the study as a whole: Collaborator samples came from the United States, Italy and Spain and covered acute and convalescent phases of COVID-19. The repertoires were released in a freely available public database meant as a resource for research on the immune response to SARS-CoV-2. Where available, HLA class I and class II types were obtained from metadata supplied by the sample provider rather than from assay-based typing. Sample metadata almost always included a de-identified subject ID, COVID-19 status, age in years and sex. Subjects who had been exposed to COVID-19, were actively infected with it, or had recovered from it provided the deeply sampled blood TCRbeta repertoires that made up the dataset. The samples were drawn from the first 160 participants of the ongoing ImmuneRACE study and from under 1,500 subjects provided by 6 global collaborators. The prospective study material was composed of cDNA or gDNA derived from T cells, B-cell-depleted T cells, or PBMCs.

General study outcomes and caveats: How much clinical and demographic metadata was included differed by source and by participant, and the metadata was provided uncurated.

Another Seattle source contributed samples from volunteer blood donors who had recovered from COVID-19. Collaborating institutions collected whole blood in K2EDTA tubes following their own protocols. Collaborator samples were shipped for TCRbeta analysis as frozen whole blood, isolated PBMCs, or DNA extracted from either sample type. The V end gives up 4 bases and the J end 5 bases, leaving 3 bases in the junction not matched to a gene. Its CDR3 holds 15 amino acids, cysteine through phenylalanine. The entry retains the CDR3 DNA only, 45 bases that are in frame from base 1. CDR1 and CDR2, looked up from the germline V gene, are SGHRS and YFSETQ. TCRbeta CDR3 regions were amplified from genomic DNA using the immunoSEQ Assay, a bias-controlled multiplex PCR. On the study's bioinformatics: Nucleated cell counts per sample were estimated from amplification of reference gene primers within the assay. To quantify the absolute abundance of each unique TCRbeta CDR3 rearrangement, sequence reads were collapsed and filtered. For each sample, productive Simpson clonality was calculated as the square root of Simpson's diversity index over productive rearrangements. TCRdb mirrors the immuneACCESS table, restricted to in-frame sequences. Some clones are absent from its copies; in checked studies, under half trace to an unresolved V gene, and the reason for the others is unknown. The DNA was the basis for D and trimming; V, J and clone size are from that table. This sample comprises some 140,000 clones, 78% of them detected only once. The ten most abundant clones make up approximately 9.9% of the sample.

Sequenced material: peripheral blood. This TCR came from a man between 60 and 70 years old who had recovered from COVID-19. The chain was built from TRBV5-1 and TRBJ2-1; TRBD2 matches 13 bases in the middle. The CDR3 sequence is CASSPGLAGNNEQFF. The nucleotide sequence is TGCGCCAGCAGCCCGGGACTAGCGGGAAACAATGAGCAGTTCTTC.